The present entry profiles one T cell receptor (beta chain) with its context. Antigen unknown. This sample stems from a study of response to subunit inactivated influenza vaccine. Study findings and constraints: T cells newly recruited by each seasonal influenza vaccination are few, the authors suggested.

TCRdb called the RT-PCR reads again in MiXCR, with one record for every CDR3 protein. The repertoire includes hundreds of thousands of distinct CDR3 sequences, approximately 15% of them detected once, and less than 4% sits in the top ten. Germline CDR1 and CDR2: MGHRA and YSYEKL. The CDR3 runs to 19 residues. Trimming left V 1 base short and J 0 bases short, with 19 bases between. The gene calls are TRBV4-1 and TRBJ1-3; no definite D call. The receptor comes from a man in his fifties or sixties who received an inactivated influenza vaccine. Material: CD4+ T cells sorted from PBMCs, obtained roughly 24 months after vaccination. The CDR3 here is CASSQASVYLSGSGNTIYF. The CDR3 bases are TGCGCCAGCAGCCAAGCTAGTGTTTATTTGTCGGGCTCTGGAAACACCATATATTTT.